The 27 T cell receptor beta chains below come from one sample, sequenced in a study of blood T cell repertoires in COVID-19. Generated by immunoSEQ multiplex PCR, the TCRdb table keeps only in-frame clones and is missing some. The table shows roughly 360,000 clones, with 80% to 85% occurring only once. Specimen: PBMCs or T cells enriched from blood (not recorded which). The receptors shown here come from a woman in her forties or fifties who had recovered from COVID-19.

As concerns this clone: A junction boundary mismatches the germline segment, possibly from a read error. The sample carries other DNA sequences with the same CDR3. The V call is TRBV29-1, the J call TRBJ2-2, with D possibly matching TRBD1 (6 bases). The CDR3 has 15 residues. Looked up from germline, CDR1 is SQVTM and CDR2 is ANQGSEA. The CDR3 DNA sequence: TGTAGCGTTGGAGAAGGGGGTTTGTCCACCGGGGAGCTGTTTTTT. The encoded protein is CSVGEGGLSTGELFF.

The V call is TRBV3-1 (or the pseudogene TRBV3-2), the J call TRBJ2-3; perhaps TRBD2 as D (5 bases). Trimming took off 0 bases at V and 6 bases at J, with 10 bases between the two ends. From germline, CDR1 is LGHDT and CDR2 YNNKEL (reference sequence). The CDR3 runs to 14 residues. CDR3 nucleotides: TGTGCCAGCAGCCAAGATTTAGCGACGGATACGCAGTATTTT. The encoded protein is CASSQDLATDTQYF.

This clone was observed once. J is TRBJ1-4 and V is TRBV4-3; D not certain. The V end was cut by 0 bases, the J end by 6 bases, with 11 bases between. Germline CDR1 LGHNA, CDR2 YSLEER. The CDR3 is 15 residues long. CDR3 sequence (DNA): TGCGCCAGCAGCCAAGACCCGCGGATTCATGAAAAACTGTTTTTT. The encoded protein is CASSQDPRIHEKLFF.

The chain carries TRBV7-7 and TRBJ1-2, with no clear D. The CDR3 totals 15 residues. CDR1 and CDR2 (germline): SSHAT, FNYEAQ (reference sequence). The V and J ends lost 5 bases and 8 bases respectively, with 21 bases between them. The CDR3 coding sequence is TGTGCCAGCAGCCAAAACGGATGGGAGGCGGTAGGCTACACCTTC. As protein: CASSQNGWEAVGYTF.

This sequence joins TRBV5-4 and TRBJ2-1, with D possibly matching TRBD2 (5 bases). The CDR3 extends over 15 amino acids. Trimming took off 0 bases at V and 2 bases at J, with 9 bases between the two ends. Per germline, CDR1 SGHNT and CDR2 YYREEE (reference sequence). CDR3 DNA sequence: TGTGCCAGCAGCTTGGGAGGGAGTCCCTACAATGAGCAGTTCTTC. Amino acids: CASSLGGSPYNEQFF.

The chain has TRBV11-2 and TRBJ1-1, with D possibly matching TRBD1 (6 bases). CDR3 length equals 15 residues. V gave up 5 bases and J gave up 6 bases, with 19 bases separating them. Germline loops: CDR1 SGHAT, CDR2 FQNNGV. CDR3 nucleotide sequence: TGTGCCAGCAGCCACGAGACAGGTCGGATCCCTGAAGCTTTCTTT. Translation: CASSHETGRIPEAFF.

The chain links TRBV4-1 to TRBJ1-1; D is ambiguous. Trimming took 4 bases from V and 5 from J, leaving 11 bases between them. CDR1 MGHRA and CDR2 YSYEKL come from the germline V gene. The CDR3 has 13 residues. The chain's CDR3 is CASSRGPGTEAFF. The CDR3 nucleotides read TGCGCCAGCAGCCGTGGGCCGGGGACTGAAGCTTTCTTT.

In nucleotides, the CDR3 is TGCGCCAGCAGCCAAGATTTCGGGACAGAGAACACTGAAGCTTTCTTT. The encoded protein is CASSQDFGTENTEAFF. V gene TRBV4-3 combines with J gene TRBJ1-1; 7 bases map to TRBD1. The V gene end was trimmed by 0 bases and the J gene end by 1 base; junction bases not matched to a gene: 5. Germline values: CDR1 LGHNA, CDR2 YSLEER. The CDR3 spans 16 residues.

The count of this clone is one. The V and J genes are TRBV9 and TRBJ1-1; D might be TRBD1 (5 bases). The germline V gene has CDR1 SGDLS and CDR2 YYNGEE. The length of the CDR3 is 16 residues. Trimming removed 6 bases from V and 4 bases from J, with 22 bases in between. The CDR3 here is CASTPSSGGGPTEAFF. Here the CDR3 DNA reads TGTGCCAGCACGCCTTCGTCGGGGGGAGGGCCCACTGAAGCTTTCTTT.

This clone was seen a single time. The rearrangement joins TRBV18 to TRBJ2-5, with 12 bases matching TRBD2. V gave up 2 bases and J gave up 4 bases; unmatched junction bases: 14. The CDR3 runs to 19 residues. Germline V CDR1 and CDR2: KGHSH, LQKENI. The CDR3 region is CASSPFMLAGGPRGETQYF. Here the CDR3 DNA reads TGTGCCAGCTCACCATTTATGCTAGCGGGAGGGCCGAGAGGAGAGACCCAGTACTTC.

The chain is built from TRBV10-3 and TRBJ1-1; 9 bases match TRBD1. CDR1 is ENHRY, CDR2 SYGVKD, per germline. V gave up 4 bases and J gave up 3 bases; unmatched junction bases: 9. CDR3 length equals 16 residues. CDR3 coding DNA: TGTGCCATCAGTGTTCGACAGGGGGAAAAGGACACTGAAGCTTTCTTT. This gives the protein CAISVRQGEKDTEAFF.

The chain combines TRBV11-3 with TRBJ2-2; D is unresolved. The CDR3 extends over 12 amino acids. Per germline, CDR1 SGHNT and CDR2 YENEEA. Trimming removed 5 bases at V and 6 bases at J, with 7 bases between. DNA of the CDR3: TGTGCCAGCAGCCCCCGGGCCGGGGAGCTGTTTTTT. Amino acids: CASSPRAGELFF.

This chain links TRBV9 with TRBJ2-1; 11 nucleotides line up with TRBD2. The CDR3 is made up of 15 amino acids. The V gene's germline CDR1 is SGDLS and CDR2 YYNGEE. With 4 bases clipped from V and 4 bases from J, the junction kept 4 bases outside the gene matches. The CDR3 sequence is CASSTSGSGYNEQFF. As DNA, the CDR3 is TGTGCCAGCAGCACTAGCGGGAGCGGTTACAATGAGCAGTTCTTC.

The J gene is TRBJ1-1, the V gene TRBV30; D ambiguous. The length of the CDR3 is 15 residues. In germline, CDR1 is GTSNPN, CDR2 SVGIG (reference sequence). Deletions cut 3 bases from V and 0 bases from J, with 14 bases between. The CDR3 DNA follows: TGTGCCTGGAGCGTAAAAACAGCAATGAACACTGAAGCTTTCTTT. It specifies CAWSVKTAMNTEAFF.

The gene calls are TRBV7-6 and TRBJ1-6; possibly TRBD1 for D (5 bases). The length of the CDR3 is 16 residues. Trimming cost V 2 bases and J 0 bases, with 8 bases left between them. Per the germline V gene, CDR1 is SGHVS and CDR2 is FNYEAQ. The CDR3 region is CASSLMGRSYNSPLHF. CDR3 DNA: TGTGCCAGCAGCTTAATGGGGCGCTCCTATAATTCACCCCTCCACTTT.

V is TRBV11-2 and J is TRBJ2-3; 10 nucleotides line up with TRBD2. Germline V gives CDR1 SGHAT, CDR2 FQNNGV. The CDR3 loop spans 15 amino acids. Trimming removed 5 bases from V and 6 bases from J; junction bases left unmatched: 8. CDR3 loop: CASSASGGAWDTQYF. Here the CDR3 DNA reads TGTGCCAGCAGCGCGAGCGGGGGGGCCTGGGATACGCAGTATTTT.

The CDR3 region is CASSTLTGELTEAFF. CDR3 coding DNA: TGTGCCAGCAGCACCCTTACAGGGGAGCTCACTGAAGCTTTCTTT. The chain couples TRBV9 to TRBJ1-1; the match to TRBD1 covers 7 bases. Trimming took 4 bases from V and 4 from J; bases not matched to a gene: 10. CDR1 and CDR2 from the germline V gene are SGDLS and YYNGEE. The CDR3 is made up of 15 amino acids.

The chain combines TRBV30 with TRBJ1-1; 7 bases are shared with TRBD1. Looked up from germline, CDR1 is GTSNPN and CDR2 is SVGIG (reference sequence). The CDR3 totals 18 residues. The junction had 13 bases not matched to a gene; V was cut back by 0 bases and J by 0 bases. CDR3 amino acids: CAWSVLYRGPSMNTEAFF. The CDR3 DNA reads TGTGCCTGGAGTGTACTCTACAGGGGCCCCTCTATGAACACTGAAGCTTTCTTT.

The chain links TRBV4-2 to TRBJ1-2; no reliable D call. The length of the CDR3 is 12 residues. The germline CDR1 and CDR2 sequences are LGHNA and YNFKEQ. V lost 0 bases, J lost 11 bases, and 10 bases lay in between. CDR3 protein: CASSQDRRRYTF. As DNA, the CDR3 is TGTGCCAGCAGCCAAGATCGTAGGCGGTACACCTTC.

This chain joins TRBV3-1 (or the pseudogene TRBV3-2) and TRBJ2-1; weak D call: TRBD2 (5 bases). CDR3 size: 17 residues. With 1 base removed from V and 4 bases from J, the gap between germline ends came to 17 bases. The germline V gene has CDR1 LGHDT and CDR2 YNNKEL (reference sequence). The CDR3 spells CASSQASPGIVYNEQFF. The CDR3 DNA reads as TGTGCCAGCAGCCAAGCCTCTCCCGGGATCGTTTACAATGAGCAGTTCTTC.

This rearrangement joins TRBV11-3 to TRBJ2-1, with 11 bases matching TRBD2. Germline CDR1 reads SGHNT; CDR2 reads YENEEA. The CDR3 has 15 amino acids. The ends lost 5 bases at V and 3 bases at J; junction bases unmatched: 3. CDR3 sequence (DNA): TGTGCCAGCAGCAAGGGGACTAGCGGCTACAATGAGCAGTTCTTC. Residues: CASSKGTSGYNEQFF.

The chain is built from TRBV5-4 and TRBJ1-2; D not certain. CDR1 and CDR2 (germline): SGHNT, YYREEE (reference sequence). The CDR3 loop spans 16 amino acids. With 0 bases removed from V and 2 bases from J, the gap between germline ends came to 14 bases. The CDR3 is CASSLDGRSFNYGYTF. The CDR3 DNA follows: TGTGCCAGCAGCTTGGATGGCAGATCCTTCAACTATGGCTACACCTTC.

The V call is TRBV6-6, the J call TRBJ2-1, with 7 nucleotides matching TRBD2. Germline V lookup: CDR1 MNHNY, CDR2 SVGAGI (reference sequence). The CDR3 totals 20 residues. The J segment lost 0 bases and the V segment lost 6 bases, leaving 20 bases of the junction unmatched. CDR3 coding DNA: TGTGCCAGCAGCCGCCCCTTCTCCCGGGACTATGTATCCTCCTACAATGAGCAGTTCTTC. It codes for CASSRPFSRDYVSSYNEQFF.

The chain has TRBV7-9 and TRBJ2-7; D is perhaps TRBD1 (5 bases). The CDR3 covers 13 residues. V was clipped by 5 bases and J by 3 bases, with 11 bases between them. Germline loops: CDR1 SEHNR, CDR2 FQNEAQ (reference sequence). This CDR3 is CASSSGAYYEQYF. The CDR3 region has the DNA TGTGCCAGCAGCAGTGGGGCGTACTACGAGCAGTACTTC.

This clone appeared once. This chain uses TRBV6-5 with TRBJ2-2; 8 nucleotides agree with TRBD2. With V trimmed by 5 bases and J by 0 bases, 2 bases remained unmatched. Germline lookup yields CDR1 MNHEY and CDR2 SVGAGI. CDR3 length equals 15 residues. This CDR3 is CASSRAGANTGELFF. The CDR3 nucleotides read TGTGCCAGCAGTCGAGCGGGAGCGAACACCGGGGAGCTGTTTTTT.

The V gene is TRBV21-1, the J gene TRBJ2-4; the D call in the table, TRBD2, was not verified against the DNA. TRBV21-1 is marked as a pseudogene. This CDR3 contains 21 residues. For the CDR3, the DNA is TGTGCCAGCAGCAAAGAGGGGCTTTTGTCGGGGGGCCCTAGGGGCAAAAACATTCAGTACTTC. Protein sequence: CASSKEGLLSGGPRGKNIQYF.

A single count supports this clone. The V and J genes are TRBV2 and TRBJ2-3; D remains unclear. The CDR3 is 15 amino acids. Per the germline V gene, CDR1 is SNHLY and CDR2 is FYNNEI. The V and J ends lost 6 bases and 1 base respectively, with 14 bases between them. CDR3 region: CASRTLSSGTDTQYF. The CDR3 nucleotides are TGTGCCAGCAGAACCCTTAGCTCGGGCACAGATACGCAGTATTTT.